Shown below are 23 T cell receptor beta chains from a single sample sequenced in a study of cytomegalovirus exposure and HLA in healthy donors. Clones were read by immunoSEQ multiplex PCR, and TCRdb kept only the in-frame ones, dropping some. The profile shows about 72,000 clones, 94% of them singletons. The material sequenced was PBMCs. The receptor source for this set is a young woman in good health and CMV-seronegative.

The V call is TRBV7-9, the J call TRBJ2-7; TRBD1 agrees at 9 bases. Trimming took 4 bases from V and 0 from J; bases not matched to a gene: 4. The V gene's germline CDR1 is SEHNR and CDR2 FQNEAQ (reference sequence). This CDR3 region has 15 residues. For the CDR3, the DNA is TGTGCCAGCAGCTACACAGGGGGCGCCTCCTACGAGCAGTACTTC. This gives the protein CASSYTGGASYEQYF.

The chain has TRBV15 and TRBJ2-1; D perhaps matches TRBD2 (5 bases). This CDR3 has 12 residues. CDR1 and CDR2 (germline): LNHNV, YYDKDF (reference sequence). V lost 3 bases and J lost 15, with 15 bases in between. The CDR3 is CATSRELGWRFF. The CDR3 DNA is TGTGCCACCAGCAGGGAACTAGGATGGCGGTTCTTC.

V gene TRBV2 combines with J gene TRBJ2-5; 8 bases agree with TRBD2. J gave up 3 bases and V 5 bases, and 5 bases lay outside the gene matches. Germline CDR1 and CDR2: SNHLY and FYNNEI. The CDR3 consists of 14 residues. The CDR3 here is CASSPGLAEETQYF. DNA for the CDR3: TGTGCCAGCAGTCCCGGACTAGCAGAAGAGACCCAGTACTTC.

There are a few counts of this clone. The chain couples TRBV11-2 to TRBJ2-7, with 10 bases identical to TRBD1. Losses at the gene ends were 5 bases for V and 2 bases for J; bases not matched to a gene: 3. CDR1 SGHAT and CDR2 FQNNGV come from the germline V gene. The CDR3 consists of 14 residues. CDR3 in DNA: TGTGCCAGCAGCCCCGGACAGGGGGCCTACGAGCAGTACTTC. It yields the protein CASSPGQGAYEQYF.

This rearrangement joins TRBV4-3 to TRBJ2-1, with 7 positions matching TRBD2. CDR1 and CDR2 (germline): LGHNA, YSLEER. The CDR3 covers 16 residues. Trimming at V came to 1 base and at J to 7 bases, leaving 10 bases not matched to a gene. The CDR3 protein is CASSQVGGNWRNEQFF. In DNA, the CDR3 is TGCGCCAGCAGCCAAGTGGGGGGGAACTGGCGAAATGAGCAGTTCTTC.

The chain uses TRBV7-2 and TRBJ1-2; D ambiguous. Germline V lookup: CDR1 SGHTA, CDR2 FQGNSA. Trimming removed 5 bases at V and 3 bases at J, with 13 bases between. There are 14 residues in the CDR3. CDR3 sequence: CASSPITLDYGYTF. CDR3 nucleotide sequence: TGTGCCAGCAGCCCGATAACACTAGACTATGGCTACACCTTC.

The chain recombines TRBV7-3 with TRBJ1-1; 8 nucleotides line up with TRBD1. Trimming removed 5 bases from V and 1 base from J; junction bases left unmatched: 3. Germline V lookup: CDR1 SGHTA, CDR2 FQGTGA. The CDR3 loop spans 14 amino acids. The CDR3 is CASSLDRGNTEAFF. CDR3 nucleotides: TGTGCCAGCAGCCTCGACAGGGGGAACACTGAAGCTTTCTTT. The full variable domain, in which reference TRBV7-3 and TRBJ1-1 provide the parts outside the CDR3, is GAGVSQTPSNKVTEKGKYVELRCDPISGHTALYWYRQSLGQGPEFLIYFQGTGAADDSGLPNDRFFAVRPEGSVSTLKIQRTERGDSAVYLCASSLDRGNTEAFFGQGTRLTVV.

The rearrangement links TRBV4-1 to TRBJ2-3; TRBD2 aligns across 8 bases. Germline CDR1 reads MGHRA; CDR2 reads YSYEKL. The CDR3 runs 16 residues. Losses at the gene ends were 3 bases for V and 2 bases for J; bases not matched to a gene: 7. CDR3: CASSQAGGGPTDTQYF. DNA for the CDR3: TGCGCCAGCAGCCAGGCGGGCGGGGGGCCCACAGATACGCAGTATTTT.

The chain has TRBV19 and TRBJ2-2, with 12 bases lining up with TRBD2. This CDR3 has 16 amino acids. V lost 5 bases to trimming and J lost 4 bases; unmatched junction nucleotides: 5. Germline loops: CDR1 LNHDA, CDR2 SQIVND (reference sequence). Here the CDR3 reads CASSAGLAGVTGELFF. Written as DNA, the CDR3 is TGTGCCAGTAGTGCGGGACTAGCGGGTGTCACCGGGGAGCTGTTTTTT.

The V gene is TRBV9, the J gene TRBJ2-2; D uncertain. CDR3 length equals 11 residues. V dropped 6 bases and J dropped 6 bases, with 6 bases sitting between them. Germline V gene data show CDR1 as SGDLS and CDR2 as YYNGEE. This CDR3 reads CASTLAGELFF. The DNA for the CDR3 is TGTGCCAGCACCCTCGCCGGGGAGCTGTTTTTT.

This chain connects TRBV27 to TRBJ1-1; TRBD1 aligns across 8 bases. Germline V lookup: CDR1 MNHEY, CDR2 SMNVEV (reference sequence). V shed 6 bases, J shed 0 bases, and the junction held 9 bases outside the gene matches. The CDR3 has 16 amino acids. CDR3: CASRPTGGIMNTEAFF. The CDR3 bases are TGTGCCAGCAGGCCAACAGGGGGTATCATGAACACTGAAGCTTTCTTT.

V is TRBV28 and J is TRBJ2-1; tentatively, D is TRBD2 (6 bases). Per germline, CDR1 MDHEN and CDR2 SYDVKM. The CDR3 is 16 amino acids. V was cut by 7 bases and J by 0 bases, with 16 bases left in between. The CDR3 is CASTPFSGSSYNEQFF. The CDR3 region has the DNA TGTGCCAGCACCCCCTTTAGCGGAAGCTCCTACAATGAGCAGTTCTTC. Full variable domain (outside the CDR3, taken from reference TRBV28 and TRBJ2-1): DVKVTQSSRYLVKRTGEKVFLECVQDMDHENMFWYRQDPGLGLRLIYFSYDVKMKEKGDIPEGYSVSREKKERFSLILESASTNQTSMYLCASTPFSGSSYNEQFFGPGTRLTVL.

This clone appeared once. The CDR3 DNA reads as TGCGCCAGCAGCTTACAGGGTCGAGAGACCCAGTACTTC. Translating gives CASSLQGRETQYF. The J gene is TRBJ2-5, the V gene TRBV5-1; tentative D call: TRBD1 (6 bases). The length of the CDR3 is 13 residues. Trimming took off 2 bases at V and 4 bases at J, with 9 bases between the two ends. Germline V gene data show CDR1 as SGHRS and CDR2 as YFSETQ.

This sequence joins TRBV11-3 and TRBJ2-7, with TRBD1 identical over 8 bases. Looked up from germline, CDR1 is SGHNT and CDR2 is YENEEA. This CDR3 comprises 14 residues. V lost 5 bases, J lost 6 bases, and 9 bases stayed unmatched. CDR3 protein: CASSLQGTGGEQYF. The CDR3 region has the DNA TGTGCCAGCAGCCTGCAAGGGACAGGAGGCGAGCAGTACTTC.

The genes are TRBV19 and TRBJ1-4, with a weak D call TRBD1 (6 bases). This CDR3 has 14 amino acids. The V gene lost 5 bases and the J gene lost 5 bases, with 12 bases spanning the gap. Germline loops: CDR1 LNHDA, CDR2 SQIVND (reference sequence). CDR3 in DNA: TGTGCCAGTAGTCCAACAGGGACAAATGAAAAACTGTTTTTT. Residues: CASSPTGTNEKLFF.

This clone was seen only once. This rearrangement joins TRBV7-9 to TRBJ1-1, with D uncertain. Trimming pared 2 bases from V and 10 bases from J, leaving 14 bases between. Germline V lookup: CDR1 SEHNR, CDR2 FQNEAQ (reference sequence). CDR3 length equals 13 residues. The CDR3 region is CASSLWEKEGAFF. The DNA of the CDR3 is TGTGCCAGCAGCTTATGGGAGAAGGAGGGAGCTTTCTTT. The variable domain in full, completed from reference TRBV7-9 and TRBJ1-1, reads DTGVSQNPRHKITKRGQNVTFRCDPISEHNRLYWYRQTLGQGPEFLTYFQNEAQLEKSRLLSDRFSAERPKGSFSTLEIQRTEQGDSAMYLCASSLWEKEGAFFGQGTRLTVV.

This chain joins TRBV28 and TRBJ1-3, with a weak D call TRBD1 (5 bases). The CDR3 totals 12 residues. Germline CDR1 is MDHEN and CDR2 is SYDVKM. Trimming cost V 8 bases and J 7 bases, with 12 bases left between them. CDR3 sequence (DNA): TGTGCCAGCGGACCCCGGGGGAACACCATATATTTT. It is translated as CASGPRGNTIYF. The variable domain in full, completed from reference TRBV28 and TRBJ1-3, reads DVKVTQSSRYLVKRTGEKVFLECVQDMDHENMFWYRQDPGLGLRLIYFSYDVKMKEKGDIPEGYSVSREKKERFSLILESASTNQTSMYLCASGPRGNTIYFGEGSWLTVV.

This chain joins TRBV5-6 and TRBJ1-3; D remains ambiguous. The germline gives CDR1 SGHDT, CDR2 YYEEEE. This CDR3 is built from 15 residues. Trimming left V 4 bases short and J 0 bases short, with 11 bases between. In DNA form, the CDR3 reads TGTGCCAGCAGCCCGGACGGACTCTCTGGAAACACCATATATTTT. The encoded protein is CASSPDGLSGNTIYF.

V and J are TRBV4-2 and TRBJ2-7, with 7 bases matching TRBD1. V was clipped by 2 bases and J by 3 bases; unmatched bases: 10. CDR1 is LGHNA, CDR2 YNFKEQ, per germline. The CDR3 is 16 amino acids. Here the CDR3 reads CASSQRIRDSRYEQYF. The CDR3 nucleotides are TGTGCCAGCAGCCAAAGAATCCGGGACAGCCGCTACGAGCAGTACTTC.

The genes are TRBV5-1 and TRBJ2-6; weak D call: TRBD1 (6 bases). Trimming pared 1 base from V and 2 bases from J, leaving 10 bases between. Germline lookup yields CDR1 SGHRS and CDR2 YFSETQ. The CDR3 contains 16 residues. The CDR3 DNA is TGCGCCAGCAGCTTGACAGGGTCGGCTGGGGCCAACGTCCTGACTTTC. This gives the protein CASSLTGSAGANVLTF. Supplemented by reference TRBV5-1 and TRBJ2-6, the full variable domain reads KAGVTQTPRYLIKTRGQQVTLSCSPISGHRSVSWYQQTPGQGLQFLFEYFSETQRNKGNFPGRFSGRQFSNSRSEMNVSTLELGDSALYLCASSLTGSAGANVLTFGAGSRLTVL.

This chain connects TRBV28 to TRBJ2-1; TRBD2 matches 11 bases. Losses at the gene ends were 9 bases for V and 5 bases for J; bases not matched to a gene: 15. Germline V CDR1 and CDR2: MDHEN, SYDVKM. The CDR3 loop spans 17 amino acids. In DNA form, the CDR3 reads TGTGCCAGTAGATACCCGGGACTAGCGGTGAGGAACAATGAGCAGTTCTTC. Protein: CASRYPGLAVRNNEQFF.

V and J are TRBV6-5 and TRBJ2-7; D might be TRBD2 (7 bases). The CDR3 loop spans 14 amino acids. V shed 6 bases and J shed 3 bases, with 15 bases lying between them. Germline CDR1 and CDR2: MNHEY and SVGAGI. This CDR3 reads CASRGGADYYEQYF. CDR3 in DNA: TGTGCCAGCAGAGGGGGGGCCGATTACTACGAGCAGTACTTC.

This chain joins TRBV9 and TRBJ2-3; D might be TRBD1 (5 bases). V was cut by 1 base and J by 1 base, with 10 bases left in between. The germline CDR1 and CDR2 sequences are SGDLS and YYNGEE. The CDR3 spans 15 residues. CDR3 nucleotides: TGTGCCAGCAGCGTATGGGTCAGGGGCACAGATACGCAGTATTTT. It specifies CASSVWVRGTDTQYF.